The clone carrying this T cell receptor beta chain was counted only a few times. The data belong to a study of T-cell reconstitution after alpha-beta-depleted transplantation in children. This CDR3 region has 15 residues. V lost 2 bases, J lost 6 bases, and 5 bases stayed unmatched. The germline V gene has CDR1 MNHEY and CDR2 SVGAGI. Unique molecular identifiers were incorporated during preparation of the TCRbeta library. From the PCR reads, TCRdb called clonotypes with MiXCR, one entry per CDR3 protein. The profile shows more than 550,000 distinct CDR3 sequences, 8% to 11% of them singletons. The sequence derives from a human donor who donated a stem cell graft to a child with acute myeloid leukemia. This chain joins TRBV6-5 and TRBJ2-7; 12 bases map to TRBD2. The starting material was PBMCs from the stem cell graft donor, obtained from the stem cell graft. The CDR3 nucleotides are TGTGCCAGCAGTTACACTAGCGGGAGGTTTACCGAGCAGTACTTC. This encodes CASSYTSGRFTEQYF.